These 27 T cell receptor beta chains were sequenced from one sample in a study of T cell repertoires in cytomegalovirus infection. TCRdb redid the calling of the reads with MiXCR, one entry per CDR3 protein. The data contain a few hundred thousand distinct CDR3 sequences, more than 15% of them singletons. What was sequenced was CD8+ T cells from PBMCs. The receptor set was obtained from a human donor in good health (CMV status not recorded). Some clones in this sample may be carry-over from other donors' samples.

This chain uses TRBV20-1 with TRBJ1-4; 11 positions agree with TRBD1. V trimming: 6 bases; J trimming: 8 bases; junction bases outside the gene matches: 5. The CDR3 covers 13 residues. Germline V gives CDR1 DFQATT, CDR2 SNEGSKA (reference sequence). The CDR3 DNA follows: TGCAGTGCGACGGGACAGGGGGGCGAAAAACTGTTTTTT. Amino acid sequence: CSATGQGGEKLFF.

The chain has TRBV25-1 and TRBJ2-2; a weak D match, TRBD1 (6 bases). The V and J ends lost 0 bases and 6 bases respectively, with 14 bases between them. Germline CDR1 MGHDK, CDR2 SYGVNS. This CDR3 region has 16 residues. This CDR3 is CASSEYFLRGAGELFF. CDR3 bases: TGTGCCAGCAGTGAATACTTCCTCAGGGGAGCCGGGGAGCTGTTTTTT.

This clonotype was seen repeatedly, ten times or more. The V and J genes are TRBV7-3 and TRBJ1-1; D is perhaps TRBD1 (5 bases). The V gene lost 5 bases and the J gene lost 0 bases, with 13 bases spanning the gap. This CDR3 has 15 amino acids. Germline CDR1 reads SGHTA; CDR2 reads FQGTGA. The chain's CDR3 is CASSVDNSLNTEAFF. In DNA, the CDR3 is TGTGCCAGCAGCGTGGACAATTCCCTGAACACTGAAGCTTTCTTT.

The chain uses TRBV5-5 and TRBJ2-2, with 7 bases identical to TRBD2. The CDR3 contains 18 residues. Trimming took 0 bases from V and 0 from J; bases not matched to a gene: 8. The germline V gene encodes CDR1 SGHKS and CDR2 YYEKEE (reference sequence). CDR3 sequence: CASSLARLAFANTGELFF. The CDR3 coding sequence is TGTGCCAGCAGCTTGGCGCGACTAGCTTTTGCGAACACCGGGGAGCTGTTTTTT.

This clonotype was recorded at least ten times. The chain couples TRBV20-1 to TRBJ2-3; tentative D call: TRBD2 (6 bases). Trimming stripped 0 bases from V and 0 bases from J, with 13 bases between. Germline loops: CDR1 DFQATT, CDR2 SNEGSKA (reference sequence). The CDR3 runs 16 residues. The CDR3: CSARDRAGLSTDTQYF. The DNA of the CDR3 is TGCAGTGCTAGAGACCGGGCGGGGCTAAGCACAGATACGCAGTATTTT.

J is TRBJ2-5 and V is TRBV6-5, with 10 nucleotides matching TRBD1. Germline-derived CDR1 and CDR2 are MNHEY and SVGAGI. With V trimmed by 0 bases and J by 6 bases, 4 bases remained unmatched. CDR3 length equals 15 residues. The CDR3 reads CASSYSGQGHQTQYF. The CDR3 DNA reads TGTGCCAGCAGTTACTCGGGACAGGGGCATCAGACCCAGTACTTC.

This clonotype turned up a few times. CDR3 bases: TGTGCCAGCAGTGACCGACAGGGCGGCTACGGCTACACCTTC. Translated, it gives CASSDRQGGYGYTF. The chain couples TRBV2 to TRBJ1-2; 7 bases are a match to TRBD1. Germline V gives CDR1 SNHLY, CDR2 FYNNEI. The V gene end was trimmed by 3 bases and the J gene end by 8 bases; junction bases not matched to a gene: 9. The CDR3 is made up of 14 amino acids.

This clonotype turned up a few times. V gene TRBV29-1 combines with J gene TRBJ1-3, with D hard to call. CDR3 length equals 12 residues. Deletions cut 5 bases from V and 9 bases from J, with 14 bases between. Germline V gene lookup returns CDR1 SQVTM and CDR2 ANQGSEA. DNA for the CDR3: TGCAGCGTTCGACTTTTTGATGGCACCATATATTTT. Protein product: CSVRLFDGTIYF.

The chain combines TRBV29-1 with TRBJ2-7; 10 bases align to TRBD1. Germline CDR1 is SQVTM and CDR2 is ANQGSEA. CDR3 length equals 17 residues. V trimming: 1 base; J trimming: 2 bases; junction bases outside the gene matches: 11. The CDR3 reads CSVEGYLSDRGTYEQYF. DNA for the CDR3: TGCAGCGTTGAAGGATACTTGTCGGACAGGGGGACCTACGAGCAGTACTTC.

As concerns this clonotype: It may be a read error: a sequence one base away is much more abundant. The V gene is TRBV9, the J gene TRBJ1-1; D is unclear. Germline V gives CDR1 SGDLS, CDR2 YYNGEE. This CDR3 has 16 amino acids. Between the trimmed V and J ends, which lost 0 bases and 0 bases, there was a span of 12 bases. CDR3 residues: CASSVADVPMNTEAFF. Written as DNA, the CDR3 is TGTGCCAGCAGCGTAGCGGACGTCCCCATGAACACTGAAGCTTTCTTT.

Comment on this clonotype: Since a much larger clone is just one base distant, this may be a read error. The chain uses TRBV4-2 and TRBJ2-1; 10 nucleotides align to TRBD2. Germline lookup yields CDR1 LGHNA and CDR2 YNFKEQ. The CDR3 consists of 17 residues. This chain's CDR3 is CASGQDWGLAPRDEQFF. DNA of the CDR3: TGTGCCAGCGGCCAAGATTGGGGACTAGCGCCCAGGGATGAGCAGTTCTTC.

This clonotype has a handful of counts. In DNA, the CDR3 is TGTGCCAGCAGCCCAAGGACGGACAGTAGCACAGATACGCAGTATTTT. Encoded protein: CASSPRTDSSTDTQYF. V usage is TRBV7-6 and J usage is TRBJ2-3, with D perhaps TRBD1 (6 bases). The CDR3 sequence is 16 residues long. V lost 5 bases, J lost 0 bases, and 15 bases lay in between. Germline V gene lookup returns CDR1 SGHVS and CDR2 FNYEAQ.

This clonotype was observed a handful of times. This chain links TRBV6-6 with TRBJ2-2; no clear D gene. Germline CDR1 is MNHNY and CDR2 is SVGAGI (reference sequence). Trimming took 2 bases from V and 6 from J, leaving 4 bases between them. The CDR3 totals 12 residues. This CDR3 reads CASSYIPGELFF. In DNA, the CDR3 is TGTGCCAGCAGTTACATACCCGGGGAGCTGTTTTTT.

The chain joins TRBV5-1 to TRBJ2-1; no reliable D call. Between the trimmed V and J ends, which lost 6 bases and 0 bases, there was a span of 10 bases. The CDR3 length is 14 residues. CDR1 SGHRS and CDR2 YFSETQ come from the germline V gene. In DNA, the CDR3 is TGCGCCAGCACCAACAGTGGCTCCTACAATGAGCAGTTCTTC. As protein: CASTNSGSYNEQFF. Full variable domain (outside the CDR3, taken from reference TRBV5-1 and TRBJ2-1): KAGVTQTPRYLIKTRGQQVTLSCSPISGHRSVSWYQQTPGQGLQFLFEYFSETQRNKGNFPGRFSGRQFSNSRSEMNVSTLELGDSALYLCASTNSGSYNEQFFGPGTRLTVL.

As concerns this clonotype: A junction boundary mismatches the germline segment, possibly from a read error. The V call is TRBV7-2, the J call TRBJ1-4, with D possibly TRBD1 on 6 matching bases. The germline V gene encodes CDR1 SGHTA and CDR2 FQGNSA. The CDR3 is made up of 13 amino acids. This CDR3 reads CTNSSPQGEKLFF. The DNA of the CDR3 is TGTACCAACAGCTCCCCCCAGGGGGAAAAACTGTTTTTT.

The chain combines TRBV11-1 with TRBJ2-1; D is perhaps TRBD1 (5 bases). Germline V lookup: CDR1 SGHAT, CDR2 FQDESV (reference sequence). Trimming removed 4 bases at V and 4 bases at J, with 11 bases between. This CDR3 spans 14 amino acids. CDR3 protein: CASSSPGKYNEQFF. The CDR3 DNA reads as TGTGCCAGCAGCTCGCCAGGGAAATACAATGAGCAGTTCTTC.

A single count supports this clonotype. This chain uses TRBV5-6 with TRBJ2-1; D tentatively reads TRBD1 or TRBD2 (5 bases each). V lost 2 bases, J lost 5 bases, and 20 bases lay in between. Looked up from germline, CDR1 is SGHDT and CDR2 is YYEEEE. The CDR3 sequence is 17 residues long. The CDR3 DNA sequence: TGTGCCAGCAGCTTTCCCTTCGGGGCTCCTACTGACAATGAGCAGTTCTTC. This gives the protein CASSFPFGAPTDNEQFF.

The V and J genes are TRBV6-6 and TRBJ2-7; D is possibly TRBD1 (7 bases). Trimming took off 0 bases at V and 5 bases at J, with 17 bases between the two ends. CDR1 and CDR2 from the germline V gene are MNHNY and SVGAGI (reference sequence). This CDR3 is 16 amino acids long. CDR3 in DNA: TGTGCCAGCAGTTACTCGTTAGTTTCAGGGGGGAACGAGCAGTACTTC. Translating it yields CASSYSLVSGGNEQYF.

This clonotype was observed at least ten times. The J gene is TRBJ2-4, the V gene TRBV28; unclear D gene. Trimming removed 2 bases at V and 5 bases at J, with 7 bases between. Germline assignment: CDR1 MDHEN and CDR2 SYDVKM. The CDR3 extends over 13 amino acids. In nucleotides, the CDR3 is TGTGCCAGCAGTTTACGGGTTGAAAACATTCAGTACTTC. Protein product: CASSLRVENIQYF.

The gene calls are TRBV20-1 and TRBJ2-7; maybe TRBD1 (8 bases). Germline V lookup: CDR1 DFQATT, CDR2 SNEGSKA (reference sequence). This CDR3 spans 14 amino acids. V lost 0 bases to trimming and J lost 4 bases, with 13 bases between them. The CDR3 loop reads CSARDTGGAYEQYF. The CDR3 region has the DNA TGCAGTGCTAGAGATACAGGGGGGGCTTACGAGCAGTACTTC.

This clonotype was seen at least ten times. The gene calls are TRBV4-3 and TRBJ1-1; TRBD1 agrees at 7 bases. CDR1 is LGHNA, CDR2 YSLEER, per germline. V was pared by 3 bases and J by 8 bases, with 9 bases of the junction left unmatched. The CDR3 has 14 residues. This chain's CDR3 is CASSQDPRQGEAFF. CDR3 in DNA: TGCGCCAGCAGCCAGGATCCTAGACAGGGCGAAGCTTTCTTT.

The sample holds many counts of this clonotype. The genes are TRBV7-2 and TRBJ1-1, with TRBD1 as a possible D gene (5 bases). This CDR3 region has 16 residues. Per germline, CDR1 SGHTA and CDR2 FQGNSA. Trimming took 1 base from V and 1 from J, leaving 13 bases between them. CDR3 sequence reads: CASSLGYRGGNTEAFF. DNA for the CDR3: TGTGCCAGCAGCTTAGGTTACCGGGGGGGGAACACTGAAGCTTTCTTT.

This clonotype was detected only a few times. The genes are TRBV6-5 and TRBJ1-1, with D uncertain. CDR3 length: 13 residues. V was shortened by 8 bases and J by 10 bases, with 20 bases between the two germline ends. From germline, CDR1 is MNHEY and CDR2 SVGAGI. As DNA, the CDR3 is TGTGCCAGCGGGCCGGCGGGTCTCGGTAGAGCTTTCTTT. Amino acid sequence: CASGPAGLGRAFF.

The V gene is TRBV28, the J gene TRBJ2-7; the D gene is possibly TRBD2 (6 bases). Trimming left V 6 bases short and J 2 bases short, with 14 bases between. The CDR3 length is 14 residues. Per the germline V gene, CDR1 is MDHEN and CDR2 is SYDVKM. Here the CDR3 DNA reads TGTGCCAGCAGCTTTCGGGCGGGGACCTACGAGCAGTACTTC. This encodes CASSFRAGTYEQYF.

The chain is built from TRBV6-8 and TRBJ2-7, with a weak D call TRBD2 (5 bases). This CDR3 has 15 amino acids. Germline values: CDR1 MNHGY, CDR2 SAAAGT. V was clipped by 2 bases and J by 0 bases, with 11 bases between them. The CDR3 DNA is TGTGCCAGCAGTTACGGCGGGCACAGCTCCTACGAGCAGTACTTC. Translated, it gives CASSYGGHSSYEQYF.

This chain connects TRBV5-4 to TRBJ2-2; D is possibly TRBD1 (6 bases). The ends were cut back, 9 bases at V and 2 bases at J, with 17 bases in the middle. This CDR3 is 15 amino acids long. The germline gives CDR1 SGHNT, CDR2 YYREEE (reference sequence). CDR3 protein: CATETGQGNTGELFF. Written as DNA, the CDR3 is TGTGCCACGGAAACAGGGCAAGGAAACACCGGGGAGCTGTTTTTT.

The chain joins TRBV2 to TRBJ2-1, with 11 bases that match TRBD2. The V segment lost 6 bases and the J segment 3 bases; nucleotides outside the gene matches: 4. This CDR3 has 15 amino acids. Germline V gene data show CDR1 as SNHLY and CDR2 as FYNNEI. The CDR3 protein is CASRSGTSGYNEQFF. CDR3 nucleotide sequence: TGTGCCAGCAGATCCGGGACTAGCGGCTACAATGAGCAGTTCTTC.